The rows below give T cell receptor beta chains drawn from one sample of a study of memory CD4+ T cells and cytomegalovirus serostatus. Assay used: immunoSEQ multiplex PCR; TCRdb lists only in-frame clones, some missing. The table shows about 82,000 clones, with around 80% occurring only once. Sequencing was carried out using memory CD4+ T cells from blood. The receptors shown here come from an adult in good health and CMV-seronegative. The CDR3 runs from the conserved cysteine through the conserved F or W. D genes are given only for firm matches.

v_gene,j_gene,d_gene,CDR3aa,CDR3nt
TRBV6-5,TRBJ2-7,TRBD1,CASRQGISYEQYF,TGTGCCAGCCGACAGGGGATTTCCTACGAGCAGTACTTC
TRBV19,TRBJ2-3,.,CASSILPGNTQYF,TGTGCCAGTAGTATCCTCCCGGGCAATACGCAGTATTTT
TRBV6-6,TRBJ1-2,TRBD1,CASSYLQGEGYTF,TGTGCCAGCAGTTACCTCCAGGGGGAAGGCTACACCTTC
TRBV23-1,TRBJ2-7,.,CASSQSLREQYF,TGCGCCAGCAGTCAATCTCTACGCGAGCAGTACTTC
TRBV7-9,TRBJ1-1,.,CASSLSRAMNTEAFF,TGTGCCAGCAGCTTGTCAAGGGCAATGAACACTGAAGCTTTCTTT
TRBV27,TRBJ2-2,TRBD1,CASSLQGLTGELFF,TGTGCCAGCAGCTTACAGGGGCTCACCGGGGAGCTGTTTTTT
TRBV7-9,TRBJ2-7,TRBD1,CASNRDRWHPEQYF,TGTGCCAGCAACCGGGACAGGTGGCATCCCGAGCAGTACTTC
TRBV7-2,TRBJ1-4,.,CASSFSQGIQEKLFF,TGTGCCAGCAGCTTTAGCCAGGGGATTCAGGAAAAACTGTTTTTT
TRBV7-8,TRBJ1-1,.,CASRMGGAEAFF,TGTGCCAGCCGAATGGGGGGGGCTGAAGCTTTCTTT
TRBV28,TRBJ2-2,TRBD2,CASSTRGGGAGELFF,TGTGCCAGCAGTACGCGGGGGGGCGGGGCCGGGGAGCTGTTTTTT
TRBV29-1,TRBJ2-1,TRBD1,CSTGTGGLDEQFF,TGCAGCACCGGGACAGGGGGGCTCGATGAGCAGTTCTTC
TRBV27,TRBJ1-5,.,CASSFSQNNQPQHF,TGTGCCAGCAGTTTTTCCCAGAACAATCAGCCCCAGCATTTT
TRBV30,TRBJ1-3,.,CGATSGNTIYF,TGTGGCGCAACCTCTGGAAACACCATATATTTT
TRBV5-4,TRBJ1-2,.,CASSPRRGVDYGYTF,TGTGCCAGCAGCCCAAGAAGGGGGGTCGACTATGGCTACACCTTC
TRBV7-2,TRBJ1-1,.,CASSLATYTEAFF,TGTGCCAGCAGCTTAGCGACCTACACTGAAGCTTTCTTT
TRBV7-2,TRBJ2-3,TRBD2,CASSLDSAQRGTQYF,TGTGCCAGCAGCTTAGATAGTGCTCAGCGGGGTACGCAGTATTTT
TRBV6-5,TRBJ1-2,.,CASSSDPSLVYGYTF,TGTGCCAGCAGTTCCGATCCATCGCTCGTCTATGGCTACACCTTC